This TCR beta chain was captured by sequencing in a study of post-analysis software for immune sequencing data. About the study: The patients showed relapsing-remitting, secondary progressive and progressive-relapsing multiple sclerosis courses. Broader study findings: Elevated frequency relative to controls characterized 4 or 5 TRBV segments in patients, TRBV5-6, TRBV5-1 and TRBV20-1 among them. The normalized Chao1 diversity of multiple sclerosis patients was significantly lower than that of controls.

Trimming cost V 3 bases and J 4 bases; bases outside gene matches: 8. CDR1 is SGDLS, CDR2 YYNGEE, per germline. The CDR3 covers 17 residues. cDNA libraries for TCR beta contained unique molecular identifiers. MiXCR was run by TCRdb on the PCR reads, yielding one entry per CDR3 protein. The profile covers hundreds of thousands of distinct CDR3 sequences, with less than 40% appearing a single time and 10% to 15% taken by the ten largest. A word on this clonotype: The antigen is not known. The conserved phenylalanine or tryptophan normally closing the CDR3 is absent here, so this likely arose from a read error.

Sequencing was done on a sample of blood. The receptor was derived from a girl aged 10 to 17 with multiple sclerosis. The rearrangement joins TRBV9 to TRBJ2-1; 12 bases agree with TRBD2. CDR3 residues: CASSGSSGGAAYNEQFV. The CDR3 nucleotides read TGTGCCAGCAGCGGATCTAGCGGGGGGGCGGCATACAATGAGCAGTTCGTC.